This T cell receptor (beta chain) is from a study of T cells in Graves' hyperthyroidism and ophthalmopathy. Researchers amplified the TCR beta CDR3 regions from RNA transcripts. HTBI primers were the set used in a first-round RT-PCR of the TCR CDR3. TCRdb itself ran the multiplex PCR reads through MiXCR, one entry per CDR3 protein. This sample yields a few hundred thousand distinct CDR3 sequences, of which roughly 13% are seen a single time; 9% to 9.5% belongs to the top ten. Stable Graves' hyperthyroidism denoted no ophthalmopathy progression over 18 months. Out of approximately 10 ml of fresh peripheral blood came the PBMCs. Comments on this clonotype: Its antigen is not known.

Regarding the study as a whole: Prediction of ophthalmopathy progression came a median roughly 6.6 months pre-onset.

The CDR3 runs to 14 residues. The V gene's germline CDR1 is SGHNT and CDR2 YENEEA. V was pared by 3 bases and J by 5 bases, with 4 bases of the junction left unmatched. The V and J genes are TRBV11-3 and TRBJ2-1; 7 nucleotides match TRBD1. This TCR was sampled from a woman aged 18 to 35 with Graves' hyperthyroidism. Sequences were obtained from blood. This CDR3 reads CASSFRDRDNEQFF. Here the CDR3 DNA reads TGTGCCAGCAGCTTCCGAGACAGGGACAATGAGCAGTTCTTC.